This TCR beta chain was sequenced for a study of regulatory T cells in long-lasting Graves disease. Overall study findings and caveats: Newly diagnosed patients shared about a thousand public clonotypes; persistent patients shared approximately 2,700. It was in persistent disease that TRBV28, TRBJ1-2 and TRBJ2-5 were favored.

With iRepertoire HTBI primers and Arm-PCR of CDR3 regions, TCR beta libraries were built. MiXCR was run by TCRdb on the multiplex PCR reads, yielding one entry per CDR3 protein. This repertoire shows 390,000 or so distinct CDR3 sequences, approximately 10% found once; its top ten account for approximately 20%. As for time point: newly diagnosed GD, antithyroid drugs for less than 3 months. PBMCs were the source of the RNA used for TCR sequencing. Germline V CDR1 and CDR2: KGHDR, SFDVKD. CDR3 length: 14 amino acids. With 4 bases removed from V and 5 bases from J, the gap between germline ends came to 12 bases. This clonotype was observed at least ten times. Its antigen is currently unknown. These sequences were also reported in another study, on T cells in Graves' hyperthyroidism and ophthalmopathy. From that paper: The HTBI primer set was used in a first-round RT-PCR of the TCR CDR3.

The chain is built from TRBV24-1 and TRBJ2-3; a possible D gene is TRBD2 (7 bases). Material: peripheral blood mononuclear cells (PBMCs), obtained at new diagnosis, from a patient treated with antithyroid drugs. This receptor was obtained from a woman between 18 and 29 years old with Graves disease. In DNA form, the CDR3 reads TGTGCCACCAGTGACGGGGGGCATGGAGATACGCAGTATTTT. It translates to CATSDGGHGDTQYF.